Below are 12 T cell receptor beta chains sequenced from a single sample in a study of beta chain features in type 1 diabetes (dated by TCRdb to the late 2010s). The library was built by means of the immunoSEQ multiplex PCR assay. The High Capacity cDNA Reverse Transcription Kit was used to reverse transcribe all of the isolated RNA, meaning that expressed TCRB transcripts were what got sequenced. This immuneACCESS table, as held by TCRdb, lists in-frame sequences with V and J called but not all clones. Of the missing ones, under half trace to an unresolved V gene in checked studies; the others have no known cause. The sample profile shows about 38,000 clones; 64% of them were found once. In total, the top ten clones hold around 2% of the sample. Source material: Tregs from blood. The cell subset or site tag for this specimen amounts to: regulatory CD4+ T cells. The receptor source for this set is a woman in her thirties in good health.

On this clone: This is likely an artifact of a read error, given a far larger clone one base away. The chain is built from TRBV7-2 and TRBJ1-2; 7 nucleotides align to TRBD1. V gave up 8 bases and J gave up 0 bases; unmatched junction bases: 6. The CDR3 has 14 residues. The V gene's germline CDR1 is SGHTA and CDR2 FQGNSA. CDR3 amino acids: CASGPGTANYGYTF. In DNA form, the CDR3 reads TGTGCCAGCGGCCCCGGGACAGCTAACTATGGCTACACCTTC.

J is TRBJ2-5 and V is TRBV7-2; D might be TRBD1 (5 bases). The ends were cut back, 1 base at V and 2 bases at J, with 11 bases in the middle. CDR1 and CDR2 (germline): SGHTA, FQGNSA. The CDR3 consists of 15 residues. The CDR3 region is CASSLVAGLQETQYF. The CDR3 nucleotides read TGTGCCAGCAGCTTAGTAGCAGGGCTACAAGAGACCCAGTACTTC.

The chain carries TRBV19 and TRBJ2-3; D is perhaps TRBD1 (5 bases). CDR1 is LNHDA, CDR2 SQIVND, per germline (reference sequence). This CDR3 spans 14 amino acids. Trimming left V 5 bases short and J 1 base short, with 10 bases between. CDR3 loop: CASSDQGGTDTQYF. CDR3 nucleotides: TGTGCCAGTAGTGATCAGGGTGGCACAGATACGCAGTATTTT. Full variable domain (rest looked up from reference TRBV19 and TRBJ2-3): DGGITQSPKYLFRKEGQNVTLSCEQNLNHDAMYWYRQDPGQGLRLIYYSQIVNDFQKGDIAEGYSVSREKKESFPLTVTSAQKNPTAFYLCASSDQGGTDTQYFGPGTRLTVL.

The DNA for the CDR3 is TGTGCCAGCTCACCAGACAGGGGAAACTACAATGAGCAGTTCTTC. This gives the protein CASSPDRGNYNEQFF. The rearrangement links TRBV18 to TRBJ2-1; TRBD1 matches 8 bases. This CDR3 is built from 15 residues. The germline V gene encodes CDR1 KGHSH and CDR2 LQKENI. Trimming removed 2 bases from V and 3 bases from J; junction bases left unmatched: 3.

The chain combines TRBV4-2 with TRBJ2-2, with 15 bases identical to TRBD2. Unmatched junction bases numbered 6, after V lost 0 bases and J lost 4 bases. The CDR3 length is 19 residues. Per germline, CDR1 LGHNA and CDR2 YNFKEQ. The CDR3 coding sequence is TGTGCCAGCAGCCAAGACCCGGGACTAGCGGGAGGCCCCACCGGGGAGCTGTTTTTT. As protein: CASSQDPGLAGGPTGELFF.

The chain joins TRBV4-1 to TRBJ2-2; D possibly corresponds to TRBD2 (6 bases). V dropped 0 bases and J dropped 4 bases, with 6 bases sitting between them. CDR3 size: 14 residues. In germline, CDR1 is MGHRA, CDR2 YSYEKL. The CDR3 DNA is TGCGCCAGCAGCCAAGAGGAGGGCACCGGGGAGCTGTTTTTT. Translation gives CASSQEEGTGELFF.

The CDR3 DNA follows: TGTGCCAGCAGCCAACTCCCGGGACAGGGATACTATGGCTACACCTTC. Translating gives CASSQLPGQGYYGYTF. J is TRBJ1-2 and V is TRBV9; 9 bases map to TRBD1. The CDR3 length is 16 residues. J was trimmed by 3 bases and V by 4 bases; bases with no gene match: 10. Germline assignment: CDR1 SGDLS and CDR2 YYNGEE.

This clone was counted only a few times. The chain recombines TRBV4-1 with TRBJ2-1; a weak D match, TRBD2 (6 bases). The ends were cut back, 0 bases at V and 7 bases at J, with 19 bases in the middle. Germline CDR1 MGHRA, CDR2 YSYEKL. The CDR3 length is 17 residues. CDR3 residues: CASSQESSAGYGNEQFF. As DNA, the CDR3 is TGCGCCAGCAGCCAAGAATCGTCCGCGGGGTATGGAAATGAGCAGTTCTTC.

The chain joins TRBV6-1 to TRBJ2-7; possible D gene TRBD1, 6 bases. The CDR3 is 14 amino acids. The V gene lost 4 bases and the J gene lost 1 base, with 11 bases spanning the gap. Germline V gene data show CDR1 as MNHNS and CDR2 as SASEGT. The CDR3 DNA sequence: TGTGCCAGCAGTGTCCGGGACAAGTCCTACGAGCAGTACTTC. Translating gives CASSVRDKSYEQYF.

The rearrangement joins TRBV7-9 to TRBJ1-5, with TRBD1 matching over 12 bases. Trimming cost V 4 bases and J 6 bases; bases outside gene matches: 4. Germline V gene data show CDR1 as SEHNR and CDR2 as FQNEAQ (reference sequence). The CDR3 extends over 15 amino acids. The CDR3 is CASSSGQGASQPQHF. CDR3 sequence (DNA): TGTGCCAGCAGCTCGGGACAGGGGGCAAGTCAGCCCCAGCATTTT.

The chain joins TRBV7-2 to TRBJ2-1, with a weak D call TRBD2 (5 bases). Germline V gives CDR1 SGHTA, CDR2 FQGNSA. Trimming took 1 base from V and 3 from J, leaving 22 bases between them. The CDR3 has 19 amino acids. CDR3 loop: CASSLGRGKEPLYYNEQFF. CDR3 sequence (DNA): TGTGCCAGCAGCTTAGGCCGGGGTAAAGAGCCCCTCTACTACAATGAGCAGTTCTTC.

The chain joins TRBV5-1 to TRBJ2-1, with TRBD2 identical over 12 bases. V trimming: 4 bases; J trimming: 3 bases; junction bases outside the gene matches: 11. CDR3 size: 18 residues. Germline V gene lookup returns CDR1 SGHRS and CDR2 YFSETQ. In DNA form, the CDR3 reads TGCGCCAGCAGCCCCGGACTAGCGGGGACCACGGACTACAATGAGCAGTTCTTC. This gives the protein CASSPGLAGTTDYNEQFF. Full variable domain (rest looked up from reference TRBV5-1 and TRBJ2-1): KAGVTQTPRYLIKTRGQQVTLSCSPISGHRSVSWYQQTPGQGLQFLFEYFSETQRNKGNFPGRFSGRQFSNSRSEMNVSTLELGDSALYLCASSPGLAGTTDYNEQFFGPGTRLTVL.